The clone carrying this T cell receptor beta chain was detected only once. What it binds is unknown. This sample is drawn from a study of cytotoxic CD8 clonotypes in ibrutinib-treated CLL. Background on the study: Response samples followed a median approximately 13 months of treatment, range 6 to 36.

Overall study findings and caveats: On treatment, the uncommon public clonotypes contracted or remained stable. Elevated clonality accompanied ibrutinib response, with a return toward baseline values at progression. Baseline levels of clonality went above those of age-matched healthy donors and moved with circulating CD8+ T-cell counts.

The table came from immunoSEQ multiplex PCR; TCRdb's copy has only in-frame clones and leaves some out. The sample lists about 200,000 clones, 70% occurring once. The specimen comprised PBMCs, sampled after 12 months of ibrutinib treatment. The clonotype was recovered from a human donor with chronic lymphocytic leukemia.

The CDR3 sequence is CASSTTISTDTQYF. The CDR3 DNA reads TGTGCCAGCAGTACGACGATTTCCACAGATACGCAGTATTTT. This chain links TRBV2 with TRBJ2-3, with D hard to call. V lost 5 bases and J 2 bases, leaving 11 bases between the germline ends. The CDR3 runs 14 residues. Germline CDR1 is SNHLY and CDR2 is FYNNEI.